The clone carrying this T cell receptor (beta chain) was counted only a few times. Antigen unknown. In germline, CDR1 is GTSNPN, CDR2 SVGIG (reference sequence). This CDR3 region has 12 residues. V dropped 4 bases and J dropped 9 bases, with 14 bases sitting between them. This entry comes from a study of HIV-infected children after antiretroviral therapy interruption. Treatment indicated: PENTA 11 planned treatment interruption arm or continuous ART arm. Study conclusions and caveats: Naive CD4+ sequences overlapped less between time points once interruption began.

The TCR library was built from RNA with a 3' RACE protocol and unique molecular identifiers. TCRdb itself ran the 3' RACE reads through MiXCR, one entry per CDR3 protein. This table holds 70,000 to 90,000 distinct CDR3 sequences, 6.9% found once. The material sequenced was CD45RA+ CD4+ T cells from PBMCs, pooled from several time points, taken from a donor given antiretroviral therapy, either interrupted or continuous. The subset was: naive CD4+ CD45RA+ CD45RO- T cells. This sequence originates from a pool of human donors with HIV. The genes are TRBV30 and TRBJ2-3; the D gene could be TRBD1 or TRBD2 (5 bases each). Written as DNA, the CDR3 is TGTGCCTGGAAATTGTCGGGACCGACGCAGTATTTT. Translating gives CAWKLSGPTQYF.